This T cell receptor (beta chain) was sequenced in a study of blood T cell repertoires in COVID-19. As originally analysed: Researchers report that nucleated cell counts were estimated from reference gene primer amplification. The assay was immunoSEQ multiplex PCR, and TCRdb's table has in-frame clones only and misses some. V and J calls and clone size follow that table, whereas D and trimming were derived from the DNA. This table has approximately 440,000 clones, around 87% appearing once. The receptor was derived from a young woman who had recovered from COVID-19. The sequenced sample was PBMCs or T cells enriched from blood (not recorded which).

The CDR3 bases are TGTGCCAGTAGAAACCCCGGGACAGTCAACTATGGCTACACCTTC. It codes for CASRNPGTVNYGYTF. The chain joins TRBV19 to TRBJ1-2, with 7 bases aligning to TRBD1. J was trimmed by 2 bases and V by 6 bases; bases with no gene match: 9. The CDR3 is 15 amino acids. Germline-derived CDR1 and CDR2 are LNHDA and SQIVND (reference sequence).